This T cell receptor (beta chain) was captured by sequencing in a study of patients and donors after allogeneic stem cell transplantation. This clonotype appeared a few times. With 7 bases clipped from V and 4 bases from J, the junction kept 8 bases outside the gene matches. Germline CDR1 and CDR2: ENHRY and SYGVKD. This CDR3 comprises 14 residues. TCRdb used MiXCR to reprocess the RT-PCR reads, holding one entry per CDR3 protein. The sample has approximately 220,000 distinct CDR3 sequences, less than 50% seen once. Sequencing was performed on blood, either unsorted or a sorted T cell fraction (not recorded which). This TCR was recovered from a human donor who was either an allogeneic HSCT recipient or a stem cell or donor lymphocyte infusion donor (not recorded which). It is not recorded whose cells these are; they may come from a transplant donor. The rearrangement uses TRBV10-3 and TRBJ1-1, with 8 nucleotides matching TRBD1. CDR3 sequence: CAITRTGMPTEAFF. CDR3 sequence (DNA): TGTGCCATCACTCGGACAGGGATGCCCACTGAAGCTTTCTTT.